There are a few counts of the clone carrying this T cell receptor (beta chain). The target antigen is unknown. The source of the sample is a study of T-cell reconstitution after alpha-beta-depleted transplantation in children. Study-wide results and caveats: Newly generated T cells supplied most T-cell counts and diversity one year post-transplant. Reported findings indicate that, about two months after transplant, alpha-beta T cells came from several hundred expanded clones, which were derived from non-depleted graft cells. Surviving thymic progenitors and recipient T cells were the source of high TCRbeta diversity at day 60 in some patients.

During its preparation, the TCRbeta library received unique molecular identifiers. From the PCR reads, TCRdb called clonotypes with MiXCR, one entry per CDR3 protein. The data contain some 600,000 distinct CDR3 sequences, 13% of them singletons. After removal of 10 bases from V and 3 bases from J, the junction contained 10 bases not matched to a gene. This CDR3 has 14 amino acids. Germline V gene data show CDR1 as SNHLY and CDR2 as FYNNEI. Sequenced material: PBMCs, mostly from graft donor cells, taken 360 days after TCRalphabeta/CD19-depleted stem cell transplant. This clonotype was obtained from a male patient between 10 and 17 years old who had a stem cell transplant for acute myeloid leukemia, so the T cells may come from the graft donor. This chain joins TRBV2 and TRBJ2-7, with TRBD2 matching over 9 bases. The CDR3 reads CATMRGRGDYEQYF. CDR3 sequence (DNA): TGTGCCACCATGCGCGGGAGGGGAGACTACGAGCAGTACTTC.